The present T cell receptor beta chain was sequenced within a study of early T cells in non-severe SARS-CoV-2 infection. About the research overall: Alpha and beta chains were unpaired, from unsorted whole-blood bulk RNA.

Attached unique molecular identifiers marked individual cDNA molecules. TCRdb re-analysed the 5' RACE reads in MiXCR, keeping a single row per CDR3 protein. The table shows roughly 75,000 distinct CDR3 sequences, with about 12% occurring only once. This CDR3 region has 15 residues. CDR1 and CDR2 from the germline V gene are MRHNA and SNTAGT. Deletions cut 3 bases from V and 0 bases from J, with 9 bases between. Study results and caveats: Private and CD4 specificities were missed by VDJdb matching, skewed to anti-spike CD8.

This clonotype was seen repeatedly, ten times or more. Its antigen is not identified. The TCR originated in an adult who was a healthcare worker with PCR-confirmed SARS-CoV-2 infection or an uninfected control (not recorded which). The rearrangement joins TRBV6-4 to TRBJ2-1; no firm D call. Sequenced input: whole blood. The CDR3 DNA follows: TGTGCCAGCAGTGAGACCCTGAGCTCCTACAATGAGCAGTTCTTC. Translation: CASSETLSSYNEQFF.